Shown below are 26 T cell receptor beta chains from a single sample sequenced in a study of shared clonotypes between healthy human individuals. Libraries were prepared by immunoSEQ multiplex PCR; TCRdb keeps only in-frame clonotypes and omits some of them. The sample lists roughly 2.5 million clones; approximately 94% were seen once. The sample comprised naive CD4+ T cells sorted from blood. Subset given: CD45RA+ positively selected. The receptor set was obtained from a man between 18 and 29 years old in good health.

The gene calls are TRBV14 and TRBJ2-7; the D gene could be TRBD1 or TRBD2 (6 bases each). Looked up from germline, CDR1 is SGHDN and CDR2 is FVKESK. The V end was cut by 1 base, the J end by 4 bases, with 14 bases between. The CDR3 has 15 amino acids. CDR3 bases: TGTGCCAGCAGCCAAGTAGGGACGGGGGCTTACGAGCAGTACTTC. This translates into CASSQVGTGAYEQYF. Supplemented by reference TRBV14 and TRBJ2-7, the full variable domain reads EAGVTQFPSHSVIEKGQTVTLRCDPISGHDNLYWYRRVMGKEIKFLLHFVKESKQDESGMPNNRFLAERTGGTYSTLKVQPAELEDSGVYFCASSQVGTGAYEQYFGPGTRLTVT.

The chain carries TRBV6-6 and TRBJ2-2; 7 bases fit TRBD1. J gave up 4 bases and V 5 bases, and 7 bases lay outside the gene matches. Germline V gene data show CDR1 as MNHNY and CDR2 as SVGAGI (reference sequence). This CDR3 spans 15 amino acids. CDR3 loop: CASSAPGQRTGELFF. In DNA form, the CDR3 reads TGTGCCAGCAGTGCCCCGGGACAGCGCACCGGGGAGCTGTTTTTT.

The chain links TRBV19 to TRBJ1-5; tentative D call: TRBD1 (5 bases). The CDR3 contains 14 residues. CDR1 is LNHDA and CDR2 is SQIVND in the germline V gene (reference sequence). V was pared by 6 bases and J by 5 bases, with 14 bases between. The CDR3 sequence is CASSLPRGDQPQHF. The CDR3 nucleotides are TGTGCCAGTAGCCTCCCGCGGGGGGATCAGCCCCAGCATTTT.

The chain joins TRBV6-4 to TRBJ2-4, with 14 bases lining up with TRBD2. Germline CDR1 and CDR2: MRHNA and SNTAGT. This CDR3 contains 16 residues. The J segment lost 4 bases and the V segment lost 6 bases, leaving 5 bases of the junction unmatched. CDR3 region: CASSPGTSGGKNIQYF. The CDR3 DNA reads as TGTGCCAGCAGCCCCGGGACTAGCGGGGGAAAAAACATTCAGTACTTC.

The chain has TRBV28 and TRBJ2-4, with D possibly matching TRBD1 (6 bases). CDR3 size: 14 residues. The ends were cut back, 8 bases at V and 5 bases at J, with 16 bases in the middle. The germline V gene encodes CDR1 MDHEN and CDR2 SYDVKM. The CDR3 region is CASAGAKLENIQYF. DNA of the CDR3: TGTGCCAGCGCAGGGGCTAAACTGGAAAACATTCAGTACTTC.

V gene TRBV11-2 combines with J gene TRBJ2-1; a possible D gene is TRBD2 (5 bases). The CDR3 loop spans 15 amino acids. In germline, CDR1 is SGHAT, CDR2 FQNNGV. Between the trimmed V and J ends, which lost 2 bases and 0 bases, there was a span of 8 bases. The CDR3 DNA is TGTGCCAGCAGCTTATCCAGCGGCTCCTACAATGAGCAGTTCTTC. Translating gives CASSLSSGSYNEQFF.

This clone has a single count. V gene TRBV6-1 combines with J gene TRBJ2-7; D is perhaps TRBD2 (6 bases). Germline V gene lookup returns CDR1 MNHNS and CDR2 SASEGT. The CDR3 is 14 residues long. V dropped 8 bases and J dropped 4 bases, with 18 bases sitting between them. The CDR3 DNA reads as TGTGCCAGCCTTAGGGCTTTGGGGGGTTACGAGCAGTACTTC. Translating it yields CASLRALGGYEQYF.

This clone was observed once. The chain uses TRBV28 and TRBJ2-5, with a possible D match to TRBD2 (7 bases). The CDR3 consists of 13 residues. Germline V gene lookup returns CDR1 MDHEN and CDR2 SYDVKM. The germline V and J ends were trimmed by 7 bases and 9 bases, with 18 bases remaining between them. CDR3 nucleotide sequence: TGTGCCAGCACCCTGGGGGGGCAAGTCGCCCAGTACTTC. Its protein product is CASTLGGQVAQYF.

The chain combines TRBV2 with TRBJ1-6; a possible D gene is TRBD1 (5 bases). Germline V gene sequence: CDR1 SNHLY, CDR2 FYNNEI. The CDR3 contains 12 residues. The V end was cut by 7 bases, the J end by 5 bases, with 6 bases between. The CDR3 loop reads CASKDNNSPLHF. The CDR3 DNA is TGTGCCAGCAAGGACAATAATTCACCCCTCCACTTT.

CDR3 residues: CASTSINEQYF. The CDR3 DNA follows: TGTGCCAGCACATCCATTAACGAGCAGTACTTC. V is TRBV6-1 and J is TRBJ2-7; D is uncertain. The germline V gene encodes CDR1 MNHNS and CDR2 SASEGT. Trimming took off 7 bases at V and 5 bases at J, with 9 bases between the two ends. The CDR3 totals 11 residues.

The rearrangement joins TRBV5-1 to TRBJ2-3; D unclear. The CDR3 covers 15 residues. V was cut by 0 bases and J by 5 bases, with 13 bases left in between. Germline CDR1 SGHRS, CDR2 YFSETQ. DNA for the CDR3: TGCGCCAGCAGCTTGGGAGGATGGGAAAAAGATACGCAGTATTTT. This sequence encodes CASSLGGWEKDTQYF.

The chain recombines TRBV6-5 with TRBJ1-6; D unresolved. The CDR3 sequence is 16 residues long. The germline gives CDR1 MNHEY, CDR2 SVGAGI. Trimming cost V 4 bases and J 3 bases, with 13 bases left between them. The CDR3 spells CASSLAGPGYNSPLHF. In DNA, the CDR3 is TGTGCCAGCAGTTTGGCGGGCCCCGGCTATAATTCACCCCTCCACTTT.

The V gene is TRBV6-5, the J gene TRBJ1-2; D is possibly TRBD1 (5 bases). With 5 bases removed from V and 6 bases from J, the gap between germline ends came to 13 bases. Germline lookup yields CDR1 MNHEY and CDR2 SVGAGI. The CDR3 extends over 13 amino acids. This CDR3 reads CASSRGWSDGYTF. In DNA, the CDR3 is TGTGCCAGCAGTAGGGGTTGGTCGGATGGCTACACCTTC.

This clone showed up just once. The chain combines TRBV18 with TRBJ1-1; the D is unclear. The CDR3 spans 13 residues. Trimming cost V 5 bases and J 3 bases, with 10 bases left between them. Per the germline V gene, CDR1 is KGHSH and CDR2 is LQKENI. CDR3 region: CASSTSIDTEAFF. The DNA of the CDR3 is TGTGCCAGCTCAACATCTATCGACACTGAAGCTTTCTTT.

The rearrangement uses TRBV7-2 and TRBJ2-1, with 11 bases aligning to TRBD2. The germline gives CDR1 SGHTA, CDR2 FQGNSA. The CDR3 runs 17 residues. J gave up 2 bases and V 8 bases, and 11 bases lay outside the gene matches. The CDR3 sequence: CASHPFQGLAAYNEQFF. CDR3 nucleotides: TGTGCCAGCCACCCCTTCCAGGGACTAGCGGCCTACAATGAGCAGTTCTTC.

This chain uses TRBV19 with TRBJ1-5; the D gene is possibly TRBD1 (5 bases). Germline V CDR1 and CDR2: LNHDA, SQIVND (reference sequence). Trimming took off 0 bases at V and 6 bases at J, with 18 bases between the two ends. CDR3 length equals 17 residues. The CDR3 sequence is CASSIDSTTGGGQPQHF. CDR3 DNA: TGTGCCAGTAGTATAGACTCGACAACGGGGGGAGGTCAGCCCCAGCATTTT.

The chain is built from TRBV6-5 and TRBJ2-1; TRBD1 or TRBD2 may be the D gene (5 bases each). In germline, CDR1 is MNHEY, CDR2 SVGAGI. The CDR3 totals 13 residues. Trimming took 2 bases from V and 8 from J, leaving 10 bases between them. For the CDR3, the DNA is TGTGCCAGCAGTTACCTGAGGGGCCATGAGCAGTTCTTC. It codes for CASSYLRGHEQFF.

The chain carries TRBV19 and TRBJ1-4; 9 bases are shared with TRBD1. CDR3 length equals 17 residues. Germline V gene sequence: CDR1 LNHDA, CDR2 SQIVND (reference sequence). V dropped 3 bases and J dropped 8; count of bases not matched to a gene: 13. Here the CDR3 reads CASSMGQGVGGREKLFF. In nucleotides, the CDR3 is TGTGCCAGTAGTATGGGACAGGGAGTTGGAGGGAGGGAAAAACTGTTTTTT.

This clone showed up just once. The V and J genes are TRBV28 and TRBJ1-2; D remains unclear. CDR1 and CDR2 from the germline V gene are MDHEN and SYDVKM. The CDR3 is made up of 12 amino acids. The ends were cut back, 5 bases at V and 2 bases at J, with 6 bases in the middle. The chain's CDR3 is CASSITNYGYTF. The CDR3 DNA follows: TGTGCCAGCAGTATTACGAACTATGGCTACACCTTC.

The chain is built from TRBV7-2 and TRBJ1-3; a possible D gene is TRBD1 (5 bases). Per germline, CDR1 SGHTA and CDR2 FQGNSA. The CDR3 has 17 residues. With 1 base removed from V and 0 bases from J, the gap between germline ends came to 13 bases. The DNA of the CDR3 is TGTGCCAGCAGCTTAGGCATGGGGCTCATCTCTGGAAACACCATATATTTT. This codes for CASSLGMGLISGNTIYF.

The gene calls are TRBV9 and TRBJ1-2; no clear D gene. Germline-derived CDR1 and CDR2 are SGDLS and YYNGEE. V was trimmed by 3 bases and J by 0 bases, leaving 9 bases between them. This CDR3 comprises 14 residues. DNA of the CDR3: TGTGCCAGCAGCGGTCAGGTAGCTAACTATGGCTACACCTTC. Protein product: CASSGQVANYGYTF.

This clone was seen only a few times. Other DNA sequences of this sample code for an identical CDR3. The rearrangement uses TRBV5-4 and TRBJ1-1; D remains unclear. The germline V gene has CDR1 SGHNT and CDR2 YYREEE (reference sequence). V lost 0 bases and J 3 bases, leaving 6 bases between the germline ends. The CDR3 is made up of 13 amino acids. The CDR3 reads CASSLDGYTEAFF. Written as DNA, the CDR3 is TGTGCCAGCAGCTTGGACGGGTACACTGAAGCTTTCTTT. Together with reference TRBV5-4 and TRBJ1-1, the CDR3 gives the full variable domain: ETGVTQSPTHLIKTRGQQVTLRCSSQSGHNTVSWYQQALGQGPQFIFQYYREEENGRGNFPPRFSGLQFPNYSSELNVNALELDDSALYLCASSLDGYTEAFFGQGTRLTVV.

V and J are TRBV7-9 and TRBJ2-5; the D is unclear. This CDR3 has 15 residues. Trimming stripped 1 base from V and 5 bases from J, with 14 bases between. Per germline, CDR1 SEHNR and CDR2 FQNEAQ (reference sequence). DNA of the CDR3: TGTGCCAGCAGCTTAGTTACACTGAGAACGGAGACCCAGTACTTC. It is translated as CASSLVTLRTETQYF.

The chain combines TRBV4-1 with TRBJ2-7; D is unclear. This CDR3 spans 14 amino acids. Germline values: CDR1 MGHRA, CDR2 YSYEKL. Between the trimmed V and J ends, which lost 1 base and 4 bases, there was a span of 11 bases. Here the CDR3 DNA reads TGCGCCAGCAGCCAAGTCGCGCTGACTTACGAGCAGTACTTC. Its translation is CASSQVALTYEQYF.

This clone was seen once. V gene TRBV2 combines with J gene TRBJ1-5; a weak D match, TRBD1 (6 bases). The germline gives CDR1 SNHLY, CDR2 FYNNEI. V gave up 4 bases and J gave up 0 bases, with 19 bases separating them. The CDR3 length is 18 residues. CDR3 bases: TGTGCCAGCAGTGGGCGAAAGGGGGTGGGGAATAGCAATCAGCCCCAGCATTTT. Its protein product is CASSGRKGVGNSNQPQHF.

The chain employs TRBV7-6 and TRBJ2-7, with D possibly called TRBD1 or TRBD2 (5 bases each). The CDR3 is 14 residues long. Germline CDR1 is SGHVS and CDR2 is FNYEAQ. The V end lost 3 bases, the J end lost 2 bases, and 11 bases lay between the germline ends. The CDR3 bases are TGTGCCAGCAGCTTGATGGGGGACGCCTACGAGCAGTACTTC. Translating gives CASSLMGDAYEQYF. Drawing the rest from reference TRBV7-6 and TRBJ2-7, the complete variable domain is GAGVSQSPRYKVTKRGQDVALRCDPISGHVSLYWYRQALGQGPEFLTYFNYEAQQDKSGLPNDRFSAERPEGSISTLTIQRTEQRDSAMYRCASSLMGDAYEQYFGPGTRLTVT.